The subject of this entry is one T cell receptor (beta chain). Its antigen remains unidentified. CDR1 and CDR2 from the germline V gene are LNHDA and SQIVND (reference sequence). V was shortened by 1 base and J by 6 bases, with 10 bases between the two germline ends. The CDR3 consists of 14 residues. This sample was included in a study of beta chain features in type 1 diabetes. Whole-study context: Healthy donors and patients showed comparable age, gender and cell yields.

Study outcomes and limitations: A moderate, significant TCRB CDR3 shortening appeared in type 1 diabetes across four CD4+ subsets.

Investigators reverse transcribed all isolated RNA, so they sequenced expressed TCRB transcripts. TCRdb's table, derived via immunoSEQ multiplex PCR, lists solely in-frame clones and lacks some. The sample yields 130,000 or so clones, 9% seen once. V gene TRBV19 combines with J gene TRBJ1-5; D ambiguous. The sequence was obtained from a man aged 25 to 40 with type 1 diabetes. The sequenced sample consisted of central memory CD4+ T cells from blood. The CDR3 here is CASSIGGGGQPQHF. The CDR3 nucleotides are TGTGCCAGTAGTATAGGCGGTGGCGGTCAGCCCCAGCATTTT.